Listed below are T cell receptor beta chains from one sample, sequenced in a study of blood T cell repertoires in COVID-19. Profiling relied on immunoSEQ multiplex PCR, and the TCRdb table lists in-frame clones only, not all of them. In the table there are about 150,000 clones, 80% of which are singletons. The sample consisted of peripheral blood. All receptors derive from a man aged 55 to 70 with acute or convalescent COVID-19. CDR3s include the opening cysteine and the closing phenylalanine or tryptophan. Fields, in order: V gene, J gene, clone size, D gene, CDR3 DNA, CDR3 protein. A D gene is named only where the DNA matches it firmly. Where a row states a size, it is once, few, many or the class of an expanded clone; other rows omit it.

V gene: TRBV6-2/TRBV6-3
J gene: TRBJ2-7
clone size: NA
D gene: NA
CDR3 DNA: TGTGCCAGCAGTTACTCGAGGTACGAGCAGTACTTC
CDR3 protein: CASSYSRYEQYF

V gene: TRBV9
J gene: TRBJ2-7
clone size: NA
D gene: NA
CDR3 DNA: TGTGCCAGCAGCGTAGGGCCTGGCCCGTCCTACGAGCAGTACTTC
CDR3 protein: CASSVGPGPSYEQYF

V gene: TRBV4-2
J gene: TRBJ2-1
clone size: once
D gene: TRBD2
CDR3 DNA: TGTGCCAGCAGCCAAGGGGGACTAGCGGGAAAGTATGAGCAGTTCTTC
CDR3 protein: CASSQGGLAGKYEQFF

V gene: TRBV27
J gene: TRBJ1-5
clone size: few
D gene: NA
CDR3 DNA: TGTGCCAGCAGCCGTGGACAGTTCTCCCAGCCCCAGCATTTT
CDR3 protein: CASSRGQFSQPQHF

V gene: TRBV2
J gene: TRBJ2-2
clone size: NA
D gene: NA
CDR3 DNA: TGTGCCAGCAGTGGGTTACAAAACACCGGGGAGCTGTTTTTT
CDR3 protein: CASSGLQNTGELFF

V gene: TRBV19
J gene: TRBJ2-7
clone size: once
D gene: TRBD2
CDR3 DNA: TGTGCCAGTAGTAAAGAGCGGGGGTTCACCTACGAGCAGTACTTC
CDR3 protein: CASSKERGFTYEQYF

V gene: TRBV4-3
J gene: TRBJ2-7
clone size: NA
D gene: NA
CDR3 DNA: TGCGCCAGCAGCCAAGCCACAGGGAGCCCCTACGAGCAGTACTTC
CDR3 protein: CASSQATGSPYEQYF

V gene: TRBV14
J gene: TRBJ1-1
clone size: NA
D gene: NA
CDR3 DNA: TGTGCCAGCAGCCACCGCGGGGGGCGGATGAACACTGAAGCTTTCTTT
CDR3 protein: CASSHRGGRMNTEAFF

V gene: TRBV5-6
J gene: TRBJ1-4
clone size: NA
D gene: NA
CDR3 DNA: TGTGCCAGCAGCTTGGGTGTTATGCGAGGTGAAAAACTGTTTTTT
CDR3 protein: CASSLGVMRGEKLFF

V gene: TRBV11-3
J gene: TRBJ2-5
clone size: NA
D gene: NA
CDR3 DNA: TGTGCCAGCACCCTATTAAGAGAGACCCAGTACTTC
CDR3 protein: CASTLLRETQYF

V gene: TRBV3-1/TRBV3-2
J gene: TRBJ2-7
clone size: NA
D gene: TRBD2
CDR3 DNA: TGTGCCAGCAGCCACCGCTATCGGGGGGGAGTCTACGAGCAGTACTTC
CDR3 protein: CASSHRYRGGVYEQYF

V gene: TRBV30
J gene: TRBJ2-1
clone size: NA
D gene: TRBD2
CDR3 DNA: TGTGCCTGGAGTGCCGAACTAGCGGGAAGGGGCTCCTACAATGAGCAGTTCTTC
CDR3 protein: CAWSAELAGRGSYNEQFF

V gene: TRBV7-2
J gene: TRBJ1-1
clone size: few
D gene: NA
CDR3 DNA: TGTGCCAGCAGCAACAAGCGGGTATCGAACACTGAAGCTTTCTTT
CDR3 protein: CASSNKRVSNTEAFF

V gene: TRBV5-3
J gene: TRBJ2-4
clone size: once
D gene: TRBD2
CDR3 DNA: TGTGCCAGAAGCTTGCGGGGGGACTTGGGGAGAGCCAAAAACATTCAGTACTTC
CDR3 protein: CARSLRGDLGRAKNIQYF

V gene: TRBV19
J gene: TRBJ2-6
clone size: NA
D gene: NA
CDR3 DNA: TGTGCCAGTAGCCCCAGCGGGGCAGGGGGCCAGTCTGGGGCCAACGTCCTGACTTTC
CDR3 protein: CASSPSGAGGQSGANVLTF

V gene: TRBV6-5
J gene: TRBJ1-1
clone size: NA
D gene: TRBD1
CDR3 DNA: TGTGCCAGCAGTTACCAGCGGACAGGGGGAACTGAAGCTTTCTTT
CDR3 protein: CASSYQRTGGTEAFF

V gene: TRBV10-1
J gene: TRBJ1-5
clone size: NA
D gene: NA
CDR3 DNA: TGCGCCAGCACCGAGGATGACTCCCTCTCCAATCAGCCCCAGCATTTT
CDR3 protein: CASTEDDSLSNQPQHF

V gene: TRBV11-2
J gene: TRBJ1-3
clone size: once
D gene: TRBD1
CDR3 DNA: TGTGCCAGCAGCTTAATTTTGGGACAGCAATATTTT
CDR3 protein: CASSLILGQQYF

V gene: TRBV4-3
J gene: TRBJ2-7
clone size: NA
D gene: NA
CDR3 DNA: TGCGCCAGCAGCCAAGACGGGGGACAGTACTACGAGCAGTACTTC
CDR3 protein: CASSQDGGQYYEQYF

V gene: TRBV19
J gene: TRBJ2-1
clone size: NA
D gene: NA
CDR3 DNA: TGTGCCAGTAGTAATATCAGGAACAATGAGCAGTTCTTC
CDR3 protein: CASSNIRNNEQFF